This is a list of T cell receptor beta chains from one sample in a study of shared clonotypes between healthy human individuals. Profiled with immunoSEQ multiplex PCR; TCRdb holds only in-frame clones, not every one. In the table there are approximately 710,000 clones, 90% of which are singletons. Material for sequencing was memory CD8+ T cells from PBMCs. The receptors stem from a man between 18 and 29 years old in good health. Some clones in this sample may be carry-over from other donors' samples. CDR3s include the opening cysteine and the closing phenylalanine or tryptophan. D genes are given only for firm matches. Clone size is stated in some rows and not others, as once, few, many or a class when expanded.

D gene: NA
clone size: NA
J gene: TRBJ2-2
V gene: TRBV7-7
CDR3 DNA: TGTGCCAGCAGCCTATACAGGGGTGAGGAGGGTTACACCGGGGAGCTGTTTTTT
CDR3 protein: CASSLYRGEEGYTGELFF

D gene: NA
clone size: NA
J gene: TRBJ1-1
V gene: TRBV11-2
CDR3 DNA: TGTGCCAGCAGCTTGAGCATTATGAACACTGAAGCTTTCTTT
CDR3 protein: CASSLSIMNTEAFF

D gene: TRBD2
clone size: NA
J gene: TRBJ2-7
V gene: TRBV4-1
CDR3 DNA: TGCGCCAGCAGCCAAGATTGGAGGACTAGCGGGAGTAAGGACGAGCAGTACTTC
CDR3 protein: CASSQDWRTSGSKDEQYF

D gene: NA
clone size: once
J gene: TRBJ1-5
V gene: TRBV28
CDR3 DNA: TGTGCCAGCAGTTTGAGAGGGCCTCAGCCCCAGCATTTT
CDR3 protein: CASSLRGPQPQHF

D gene: TRBD2
clone size: NA
J gene: TRBJ2-1
V gene: TRBV28
CDR3 DNA: TGTGCCAGCAGTTTATGGGGACTAGCGGGGTACAATGAGCAGTTCTTC
CDR3 protein: CASSLWGLAGYNEQFF

D gene: TRBD2
clone size: once
J gene: TRBJ2-1
V gene: TRBV19
CDR3 DNA: TGTGCAAGCCGAGAGCTAGCGGGCTCCTACAATGAGCAGTTCTTC
CDR3 protein: CASRELAGSYNEQFF

D gene: TRBD2
clone size: few
J gene: TRBJ2-2
V gene: TRBV27
CDR3 DNA: TGTGCCAGCAGTCTCGGCCTAGCGGGAGTCCGGACCGGGGAGCTGTTTTTT
CDR3 protein: CASSLGLAGVRTGELFF

D gene: NA
clone size: NA
J gene: TRBJ2-3
V gene: TRBV19
CDR3 DNA: TGTGCCAGTAGTATAAGGGGGCTAGCGCCAGATACGCAGTATTTT
CDR3 protein: CASSIRGLAPDTQYF

D gene: NA
clone size: NA
J gene: TRBJ2-4
V gene: TRBV27
CDR3 DNA: TGTGCCAGCAGTTTCACCGGGATAGGTCTCCAAAACATTCAGTACTTC
CDR3 protein: CASSFTGIGLQNIQYF

D gene: NA
clone size: NA
J gene: TRBJ2-7
V gene: TRBV11-2
CDR3 DNA: TGTGCCAGCAGCTTAGCCCTCGGTCGCTACGAGCAGTACTTC
CDR3 protein: CASSLALGRYEQYF

D gene: TRBD1
clone size: few
J gene: TRBJ2-3
V gene: TRBV7-9
CDR3 DNA: TGTGCCAGCAGCTTTCGGACAGGACACGGCACAGATACGCAGTATTTT
CDR3 protein: CASSFRTGHGTDTQYF

D gene: NA
clone size: NA
J gene: TRBJ2-6
V gene: TRBV19
CDR3 DNA: TGTGCCAGTAGTGGGCGGGGGACAGACCTCAGGCCCGGGGCCAACGTCCTGACTTTC
CDR3 protein: CASSGRGTDLRPGANVLTF

D gene: NA
clone size: NA
J gene: TRBJ2-1
V gene: TRBV10-3
CDR3 DNA: TGTGCCATCAGTGAGTCCTATGAGCAGTTCTTC
CDR3 protein: CAISESYEQFF

D gene: NA
clone size: NA
J gene: TRBJ2-7
V gene: TRBV4-2
CDR3 DNA: TGTGCCAGCAGCCAAGATCTCGGGGTTTTCTACGAGCAGTACTTC
CDR3 protein: CASSQDLGVFYEQYF

D gene: TRBD1
clone size: NA
J gene: TRBJ1-2
V gene: TRBV5-1
CDR3 DNA: TGCGCCAGCAGCTTACAGGGGGAGAGCTATGGCTACACCTTC
CDR3 protein: CASSLQGESYGYTF

D gene: NA
clone size: NA
J gene: TRBJ2-7
V gene: TRBV4-2
CDR3 DNA: TGTGCCAGCAGCCAAGACCCACTGGACGGTGAATCCGACGAGCAGTACTTC
CDR3 protein: CASSQDPLDGESDEQYF

D gene: TRBD2
clone size: NA
J gene: TRBJ2-1
V gene: TRBV5-1
CDR3 DNA: TGCGCCAGCAGCCACGGACTAGCGGGACAAAACAATGAGCAGTTCTTC
CDR3 protein: CASSHGLAGQNNEQFF

D gene: NA
clone size: many
J gene: TRBJ1-2
V gene: TRBV5-4
CDR3 DNA: TGTGCCAGCAGCTTGGCCGAGGTTTCCTATGGCTACACCTTC
CDR3 protein: CASSLAEVSYGYTF

D gene: NA
clone size: NA
J gene: TRBJ2-6
V gene: TRBV9
CDR3 DNA: TGTGCCAGCAGCGTAGTCCCGGGGACTGGGGCCAACGTCCTGACTTTC
CDR3 protein: CASSVVPGTGANVLTF

D gene: NA
clone size: NA
J gene: TRBJ2-7
V gene: TRBV7-3
CDR3 DNA: TGTGCCAGCAGCTTAAGTACTACCTACGAGCAGTACTTC
CDR3 protein: CASSLSTTYEQYF

D gene: TRBD1
clone size: NA
J gene: TRBJ2-7
V gene: TRBV5-1
CDR3 DNA: TGCGCCAGCAGCTCGTACAGGGGTTCCTACGAGCAGTACTTC
CDR3 protein: CASSSYRGSYEQYF

D gene: NA
clone size: NA
J gene: TRBJ2-1
V gene: TRBV11-3
CDR3 DNA: TGTGCCAGCAGCTCCTGGTCGGCGGCCTCCTACAATGAGCAGTTCTTC
CDR3 protein: CASSSWSAASYNEQFF

D gene: NA
clone size: NA
J gene: TRBJ2-2
V gene: TRBV19
CDR3 DNA: TGTGCCAGTAGTATCCTAGCTTTTGCCGGGGAGCTGTTTTTT
CDR3 protein: CASSILAFAGELFF

D gene: NA
clone size: NA
J gene: TRBJ2-7
V gene: TRBV27
CDR3 DNA: TGTGCCAGCAGTTTAAAGTCCAGGCTTTCCTACGAGCAGTACTTC
CDR3 protein: CASSLKSRLSYEQYF

D gene: NA
clone size: once
J gene: TRBJ1-1
V gene: TRBV7-8
CDR3 DNA: TGTGCCAGCAGCTTGGTCCGGAAGAACACTGAAGCTTTCTTT
CDR3 protein: CASSLVRKNTEAFF

D gene: NA
clone size: once
J gene: TRBJ2-3
V gene: TRBV10-3
CDR3 DNA: TGTGCCATCAGGGGCGCGGGGCAGAGAGGCACAGATACGCAGTATTTT
CDR3 protein: CAIRGAGQRGTDTQYF

D gene: NA
clone size: NA
J gene: TRBJ1-5
V gene: TRBV10-3
CDR3 DNA: TGTGCCATCAGGGCCGGGGAGGGGCCCTATCAGCCCCAGCATTTT
CDR3 protein: CAIRAGEGPYQPQHF

D gene: NA
clone size: large
J gene: TRBJ2-7
V gene: TRBV2
CDR3 DNA: TGTGCCAGCAGTGGCAGACCGGACAGCTACGAGCAGTACTTC
CDR3 protein: CASSGRPDSYEQYF

D gene: NA
clone size: once
J gene: TRBJ2-1
V gene: TRBV10-3
CDR3 DNA: TGTGCCATGGGTTACGGGGCCGCCCCGAATGAGCAGTTCTTC
CDR3 protein: CAMGYGAAPNEQFF

D gene: TRBD2
clone size: NA
J gene: TRBJ2-7
V gene: TRBV18
CDR3 DNA: TGTGCCAGCTCACAACCGGGACTAGCGAACTACGAGCAGTACTTC
CDR3 protein: CASSQPGLANYEQYF

D gene: NA
clone size: NA
J gene: TRBJ2-1
V gene: TRBV10-2
CDR3 DNA: TGCGCCAGCAGTGAGCGTACCTACAATGAGCAGTTCTTC
CDR3 protein: CASSERTYNEQFF

D gene: TRBD2
clone size: NA
J gene: TRBJ2-5
V gene: TRBV7-9
CDR3 DNA: TGTGCCAGCAGCCCACCATCTAGCGGGAGTCAGACCCAGTACTTC
CDR3 protein: CASSPPSSGSQTQYF

D gene: TRBD2
clone size: NA
J gene: TRBJ2-3
V gene: TRBV18
CDR3 DNA: TGTGCCAGCTCACCACCGATCCCAGGGACTAGCGGGAGGAAAAACACAGATACGCAGTATTTT
CDR3 protein: CASSPPIPGTSGRKNTDTQYF

D gene: TRBD2
clone size: NA
J gene: TRBJ2-2
V gene: TRBV14
CDR3 DNA: TGTGCCAGCAGCTTTCCACCGGGGGGACTCAACACCGGGGAGCTGTTTTTT
CDR3 protein: CASSFPPGGLNTGELFF

D gene: TRBD1
clone size: NA
J gene: TRBJ1-2
V gene: TRBV10-3
CDR3 DNA: TGTGCCATCAGTCCCGGGACAGTCTCGGATGGCTACACCTTC
CDR3 protein: CAISPGTVSDGYTF

D gene: NA
clone size: NA
J gene: TRBJ2-7
V gene: TRBV27
CDR3 DNA: TGTGCCAGCGGGGTCGACTCCTACGAGCAGTACTTC
CDR3 protein: CASGVDSYEQYF

D gene: NA
clone size: NA
J gene: TRBJ2-1
V gene: TRBV10-3
CDR3 DNA: TGTGCCATCAGAATAGCGGAGAGCTCCTACAATGAGCAGTTCTTC
CDR3 protein: CAIRIAESSYNEQFF

D gene: NA
clone size: NA
J gene: TRBJ2-5
V gene: TRBV6-6
CDR3 DNA: TGTGCCAGCAGTTACCAAACTAGTTGGGGCGAGACCCAGTACTTC
CDR3 protein: CASSYQTSWGETQYF

D gene: TRBD2
clone size: NA
J gene: TRBJ2-7
V gene: TRBV27
CDR3 DNA: TGTGCCAGCAGTTTAAGGGGCCCGGCGGGAGGGAGCTACGAGCAGTACTTC
CDR3 protein: CASSLRGPAGGSYEQYF

D gene: TRBD2
clone size: once
J gene: TRBJ2-1
V gene: TRBV7-8
CDR3 DNA: TGTGCCAGCAGCTTAGTTACTAGCGGGAACGAGCAGTTCTTC
CDR3 protein: CASSLVTSGNEQFF

D gene: NA
clone size: NA
J gene: TRBJ1-2
V gene: TRBV19
CDR3 DNA: TGTGCCAGTAGTATACCCGGGGCCAGCTATGGCTACACCTTC
CDR3 protein: CASSIPGASYGYTF

D gene: NA
clone size: NA
J gene: TRBJ2-2
V gene: TRBV10-2
CDR3 DNA: TGCGCCAGCAGGGACCCGAACACCGGGGAGCTGTTTTTT
CDR3 protein: CASRDPNTGELFF

D gene: TRBD1
clone size: NA
J gene: TRBJ1-4
V gene: TRBV6-1
CDR3 DNA: TGTGCCAGCAGTGAGTGGACAGGGAGTGGAGAAAAACTGTTTTTT
CDR3 protein: CASSEWTGSGEKLFF

D gene: NA
clone size: NA
J gene: TRBJ2-1
V gene: TRBV7-9
CDR3 DNA: TGTGCCAGCAGCGGCGGGGAGGGGGCTCTCAATGAGCAGTTCTTC
CDR3 protein: CASSGGEGALNEQFF

D gene: NA
clone size: few
J gene: TRBJ1-2
V gene: TRBV2
CDR3 DNA: TGTGCCAGCAGTGAAGGGACAGCTTGGGACTATGGCTACACCTTC
CDR3 protein: CASSEGTAWDYGYTF

D gene: TRBD2
clone size: once
J gene: TRBJ2-7
V gene: TRBV27
CDR3 DNA: TGTGCCAGCAGTTTAAGGACTAGCGGCTACGAGCAGTACTTC
CDR3 protein: CASSLRTSGYEQYF

D gene: NA
clone size: NA
J gene: TRBJ2-5
V gene: TRBV27
CDR3 DNA: TGTGCCAGCAGGCTAGGTGAAGGGGCATACCAAGAGACCCAGTACTTC
CDR3 protein: CASRLGEGAYQETQYF

D gene: NA
clone size: NA
J gene: TRBJ2-1
V gene: TRBV9
CDR3 DNA: TGTGCCAGCAGCGTAGCTAGGGAGCTCGGTGAGCAGTTCTTC
CDR3 protein: CASSVARELGEQFF

D gene: NA
clone size: NA
J gene: TRBJ1-4
V gene: TRBV25-1
CDR3 DNA: TGTGCCAGCAGTCAGGTGGGCCCCGAATCGCGGAAACTGTTTTTT
CDR3 protein: CASSQVGPESRKLFF

D gene: TRBD2
clone size: once
J gene: TRBJ2-3
V gene: TRBV27
CDR3 DNA: TGTGCCAGCAGTTCCGTCCTAGCGGGAGTCCACACAGATACGCAGTATTTT
CDR3 protein: CASSSVLAGVHTDTQYF